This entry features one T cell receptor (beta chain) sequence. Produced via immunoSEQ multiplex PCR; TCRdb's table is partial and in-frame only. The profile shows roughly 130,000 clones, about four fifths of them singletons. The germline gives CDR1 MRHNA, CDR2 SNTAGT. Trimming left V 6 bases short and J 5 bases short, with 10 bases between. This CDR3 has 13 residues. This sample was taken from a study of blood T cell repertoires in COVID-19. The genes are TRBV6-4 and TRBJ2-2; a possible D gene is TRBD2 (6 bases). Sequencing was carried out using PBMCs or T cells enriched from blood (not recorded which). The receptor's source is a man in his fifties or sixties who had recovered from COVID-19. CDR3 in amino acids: CASSPGRTGELFF. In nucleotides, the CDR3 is TGTGCCAGCAGCCCAGGGAGGACCGGGGAGCTGTTTTTT.